This T cell receptor beta chain appears in the sequencing data of a study of early stage breast cancer tumors. The study, taken as a whole, reports: In about 85% of the 16 patients, blood comparison separated tumor from normal breast.

Concerning this clone itself: Its specificity is unknown.

Here immunoSEQ multiplex PCR was the method, and the copy in TCRdb shows in-frame clones only, minus some. The sample consists of 40,000 to 60,000 clones, 65% to 90% of them appearing once. The V gene lost 0 bases and the J gene lost 5 bases, with 10 bases spanning the gap. This CDR3 contains 14 residues. Germline-derived CDR1 and CDR2 are MGHRA and YSYEKL. V gene TRBV4-1 combines with J gene TRBJ1-2; D is possibly TRBD1 (5 bases). This sequence originates from a person aged 45-60 years with breast cancer. Sequencing was done on a sample of blood. CDR3 sequence: CASSQDFGGYGYTF. CDR3 nucleotide sequence: TGCGCCAGCAGCCAAGATTTCGGGGGTTATGGCTACACCTTC.